This T cell receptor beta chain was identified during a study of shared clonotypes between healthy human individuals. General study points: With few donors, the genetic and exposure-history diversity represented was limited.

Germline V CDR1 and CDR2: SGDLS, YYNGEE. Germline trimming cut 0 bases from V and 0 bases from J; bases unmatched to any gene: 16. There are 20 residues in the CDR3. Deep-level running was used for the assay. The authors ran unsorted PBMC replicate PCRs on about 320 ng DNA, around 33,000 T cell genomes. This table comes from immunoSEQ multiplex PCR, and its TCRdb copy is limited to in-frame clones, with some not included. The sample has about 460,000 clones, approximately 80% seen once. Regarding this clone: Antigen: not known. A read error is possible here, since a much larger clone lies one base away.

This clonotype was obtained from a woman aged 40 to 50 in good health. Some clones in this sample may be carry-over from other donors' samples. Sequenced sample: PBMCs. J is TRBJ2-3 and V is TRBV9, with 7 nucleotides matching TRBD2. The CDR3 DNA reads as TGTGCCAGCAGCGTAGCTGGTCGGGCTGGCGGGAGTATGAGCACAGATACGCAGTATTTT. Residues: CASSVAGRAGGSMSTDTQYF.